Below, 18 T cell receptor beta chains from the same sample are listed, as sequenced in a study of T cell responses to AZD1222 COVID-19 vaccine. The method was immunoSEQ multiplex PCR; TCRdb's version includes in-frame clones alone and lacks a portion of them. The repertoire holds nearly 200,000 clones, with approximately 93% as singletons. The specimen comprised peripheral blood, sampled 28 days after the second AZD1222 dose. The receptor source for this set is an adult who received the AZD1222 COVID-19 vaccine.

This chain joins TRBV6-4 and TRBJ1-1, with D perhaps matching TRBD1 (5 bases). The CDR3 totals 13 residues. V gave up 5 bases and J gave up 2 bases, with 9 bases separating them. Germline V CDR1 and CDR2: MRHNA, SNTAGT. CDR3 loop: CASSRDRNTEAFF. The CDR3 DNA reads TGTGCCAGCAGTCGAGACAGAAACACTGAAGCTTTCTTT.

V usage is TRBV9 and J usage is TRBJ2-7, with 11 nucleotides matching TRBD2. Germline V gene sequence: CDR1 SGDLS, CDR2 YYNGEE. The CDR3 is 15 amino acids. V shed 4 bases, J shed 3 bases, and the junction held 6 bases outside the gene matches. CDR3 bases: TGTGCCAGCAGCCTCGACGGGACTAGCGGCTACGAGCAGTACTTC. It encodes CASSLDGTSGYEQYF. Full variable domain (outside the CDR3, taken from reference TRBV9 and TRBJ2-7): DSGVTQTPKHLITATGQRVTLRCSPRSGDLSVYWYQQSLDQGLQFLIQYYNGEERAKGNILERFSAQQFPDLHSELNLSSLELGDSALYFCASSLDGTSGYEQYFGPGTRLTVT.

This clone was counted only a few times. V gene TRBV6-2 or TRBV6-3 combines with J gene TRBJ1-1; D gene uncertain. CDR3 length equals 14 residues. The V end was cut by 2 bases, the J end by 5 bases, with 12 bases between. Per the germline V gene, CDR1 is MNHEY and CDR2 is SVGEGT. The CDR3 reads CASSYADGWTEAFF. The CDR3 nucleotides read TGTGCCAGCAGTTACGCAGACGGTTGGACTGAAGCTTTCTTT.

In DNA, the CDR3 is TGTGCCAGCAGTGAACTTGGGGTGAGTGGCTACACCTTC. Protein sequence: CASSELGVSGYTF. This chain uses TRBV25-1 with TRBJ1-2, with unresolved D. V shed 2 bases and J shed 7 bases, with 11 bases lying between them. The CDR3 extends over 13 amino acids. The germline V gene has CDR1 MGHDK and CDR2 SYGVNS.

This chain links TRBV3-1 (or the pseudogene TRBV3-2) with TRBJ1-1, with D uncertain. This CDR3 is 14 amino acids long. Germline V lookup: CDR1 LGHDT, CDR2 YNNKEL (reference sequence). The germline V and J ends were trimmed by 4 bases and 4 bases, with 13 bases remaining between them. This CDR3 is CASSPEPGGTEAFF. In DNA, the CDR3 is TGTGCCAGCAGCCCGGAGCCCGGTGGCACTGAAGCTTTCTTT.

The chain joins TRBV6-2 or TRBV6-3 to TRBJ1-3; the D is unclear. Germline values: CDR1 MNHEY, CDR2 SVGEGT. The CDR3 totals 13 residues. V was clipped by 6 bases and J by 9 bases, with 15 bases between them. The CDR3 DNA sequence: TGTGCCAGCAGCACCGGGAGATCGGGCACCATATATTTT. Protein: CASSTGRSGTIYF.

The chain has TRBV6-5 and TRBJ2-7, with TRBD1 matching over 7 bases. The CDR3 sequence is 14 residues long. Germline V gene sequence: CDR1 MNHEY, CDR2 SVGAGI. J was trimmed by 3 bases and V by 6 bases; bases with no gene match: 8. The CDR3 coding sequence is TGTGCCAGCAGATACCGGGACAGAGGCTACGAGCAGTACTTC. Translated: CASRYRDRGYEQYF.

CDR3 nucleotides: TGTGCCAGCAGCGACCAACAGGGGGCGAAAGGCTACACCTTC. Its translation: CASSDQQGAKGYTF. The chain couples TRBV28 to TRBJ1-2; 9 nucleotides match TRBD1. V was clipped by 6 bases and J by 8 bases; unmatched bases: 10. Looked up from germline, CDR1 is MDHEN and CDR2 is SYDVKM. The CDR3 sequence is 14 residues long.

The gene calls are TRBV7-8 and TRBJ1-2; tentative D call: TRBD1 (6 bases). CDR1 and CDR2 (germline): SGHVS, FQNEAQ. Trimming took 5 bases from V and 5 from J, leaving 21 bases between them. The CDR3 is 16 amino acids. The CDR3, as DNA: TGTGCCAGCAGCCCCCACCCCCGGGGGCTTGGGTATGGCTACACCTTC. Amino acids: CASSPHPRGLGYGYTF.

This sequence joins TRBV6-2 or TRBV6-3 and TRBJ1-3; possible D gene TRBD1, 5 bases. Per germline, CDR1 MNHEY and CDR2 SVGEGT. This CDR3 is 15 amino acids long. V was shortened by 2 bases and J by 8 bases, with 16 bases between the two germline ends. The chain's CDR3 is CASSYDGTGVDTIYF. The CDR3 nucleotides are TGTGCCAGCAGTTACGACGGGACGGGGGTCGACACCATATATTTT.

In DNA, the CDR3 is TGTGCCAGCCTGTCAGTACTTAATTCACCCCTCCACTTT. It encodes CASLSVLNSPLHF. The V and J genes are TRBV2 and TRBJ1-6, with D uncertain. With 8 bases removed from V and 6 bases from J, the gap between germline ends came to 11 bases. The CDR3 extends over 13 amino acids. Germline V gene lookup returns CDR1 SNHLY and CDR2 FYNNEI.

In DNA, the CDR3 is TGCGCCAGCAGCTACTATTTCCGGGACAGGCCCTCTGGGGCCAACGTCCTGACTTTC. It translates to CASSYYFRDRPSGANVLTF. The V and J genes are TRBV4-1 and TRBJ2-6, with 8 bases matching TRBD1. V shed 5 bases, J shed 0 bases, and the junction held 12 bases outside the gene matches. The CDR3 contains 19 residues. Germline assignment: CDR1 MGHRA and CDR2 YSYEKL.

This clone occurred once. This chain uses TRBV3-1 (or the pseudogene TRBV3-2) with TRBJ1-1; D is possibly TRBD1 (6 bases). The CDR3 runs to 15 residues. Deletions cut 4 bases from V and 1 base from J, with 13 bases between. In germline, CDR1 is LGHDT, CDR2 YNNKEL (reference sequence). For the CDR3, the DNA is TGTGCCAGCAGCCCACCTAAGACAGGGAACACTGAAGCTTTCTTT. Translation: CASSPPKTGNTEAFF.

This sequence joins TRBV28 and TRBJ2-7; 8 bases fit TRBD1. The germline CDR1 and CDR2 sequences are MDHEN and SYDVKM. The CDR3 spans 14 residues. V shed 2 bases and J 4 bases; nucleotides not matched to a gene: 4. CDR3 sequence reads: CASSLDRDRYEQYF. The CDR3 DNA reads TGTGCCAGCAGTTTAGACCGGGACAGGTACGAGCAGTACTTC.

CDR3 sequence: CASSELGGADYGYTF. The CDR3 DNA follows: TGTGCCAGCAGTGAACTCGGTGGCGCAGATTATGGCTACACCTTC. The genes are TRBV6-1 and TRBJ1-2; D is undetermined. This CDR3 contains 15 residues. Germline V gene lookup returns CDR1 MNHNS and CDR2 SASEGT. Deletions cut 2 bases from V and 5 bases from J, with 15 bases between.

The J gene is TRBJ2-1, the V gene TRBV11-2; 10 positions agree with TRBD1. V was pared by 5 bases and J by 8 bases, with 12 bases of the junction left unmatched. This CDR3 is 16 amino acids long. Germline CDR1 and CDR2: SGHAT and FQNNGV. The CDR3 sequence: CASSPRVGQGIHEQFF. The CDR3 DNA sequence: TGTGCCAGCAGCCCCCGAGTGGGACAGGGGATCCATGAGCAGTTCTTC.

This clone has a single count. Written as DNA, the CDR3 is TGTGCCAGTAGTATAAGGGGACTAGTCGAACAGCTAGATCAGCCCCAGCATTTT. As protein: CASSIRGLVEQLDQPQHF. The chain combines TRBV19 with TRBJ1-5, with TRBD1 as a possible D gene (5 bases). V gave up 2 bases and J gave up 5 bases, with 22 bases separating them. Germline V gene lookup returns CDR1 LNHDA and CDR2 SQIVND (reference sequence). The CDR3 spans 18 residues.

This clone turned up a few times. This CDR3 reads CASSQINKLANYGYTF. The DNA of the CDR3 is TGTGCCAGCAGCCAAATCAACAAATTAGCTAACTATGGCTACACCTTC. The V call is TRBV3-1 (or the pseudogene TRBV3-2), the J call TRBJ1-2, with D hard to call. The CDR3 contains 16 residues. Germline CDR1 LGHDT, CDR2 YNNKEL (reference sequence). Trimming took 2 bases from V and 0 from J, leaving 13 bases between them.